What follows are 30 T cell receptor beta chains derived from one specimen sequenced in a study of post-analysis software for immune sequencing data. Study-wide findings and caveats: Relative to controls, patients had a few TRBV segments at higher frequency, with TRBV5-6, TRBV5-1 and TRBV20-1 among these.

Presence of unique molecular identifiers characterized the TCR beta cDNA libraries. TCRdb reprocessed the PCR reads with MiXCR, giving one entry per CDR3 protein. Among about 540,000 distinct CDR3 sequences listed, 30% to 40% were seen once. Which antigens these TCRs recognize remains unknown. What was sequenced was blood. These receptors all stem from a girl aged 2-17 years with multiple sclerosis.

This clonotype appeared once. The chain combines TRBV27 with TRBJ2-7; the match to TRBD2 covers 12 bases. Germline CDR1 MNHEY, CDR2 SMNVEV (reference sequence). J lost 10 bases, V lost 8 bases, and 9 bases had no gene match. CDR3 size: 13 residues. The CDR3 sequence is CASRRLAGDEQYF. The CDR3 DNA sequence: TGTGCCAGCCGAAGACTAGCGGGGGATGAACAGTACTTC.

The chain combines TRBV11-2 with TRBJ2-5, with D unresolved. The CDR3 is made up of 14 amino acids. Germline V gives CDR1 SGHAT, CDR2 FQNNGV. V was trimmed by 8 bases and J by 1 base, leaving 14 bases between them. CDR3 protein: CASAPVLIQETQYF. In DNA, the CDR3 is TGTGCCAGCGCCCCCGTTCTTATCCAAGAGACCCAGTACTTC.

The chain links TRBV5-1 to TRBJ2-5; TRBD2 matches 7 bases. Trimming took 4 bases from V and 2 from J; bases not matched to a gene: 14. The CDR3 sequence is 17 residues long. CDR1 and CDR2 from the germline V gene are SGHRS and YFSETQ. The CDR3 region is CASSTGLVLPLQETQYF. CDR3 nucleotide sequence: TGCGCCAGCAGCACCGGACTAGTCTTACCTCTACAAGAGACCCAGTACTTC.

The V call is TRBV9, the J call TRBJ2-3, with D possibly matching TRBD1 (5 bases). Per germline, CDR1 SGDLS and CDR2 YYNGEE. CDR3 length: 15 amino acids. V lost 4 bases to trimming and J lost 2 bases, with 14 bases between them. The CDR3 region has the DNA TGTGCCAGCAGCTTCCGACAGAGTTCCACAGATACGCAGTATTTT. This sequence encodes CASSFRQSSTDTQYF.

This rearrangement joins TRBV5-1 to TRBJ2-5; the D call may be TRBD1 or TRBD2 (6 bases each). CDR3 length: 14 amino acids. The ends were cut back, 7 bases at V and 11 bases at J, with 24 bases in the middle. Per germline, CDR1 SGHRS and CDR2 YFSETQ. Here the CDR3 reads CASRQGGLYFRQYF. CDR3 sequence (DNA): TGCGCCAGCCGCCAAGGGGGGCTATATTTTCGGCAGTACTTC. Full variable domain (missing parts from reference TRBV5-1 and TRBJ2-5): KAGVTQTPRYLIKTRGQQVTLSCSPISGHRSVSWYQQTPGQGLQFLFEYFSETQRNKGNFPGRFSGRQFSNSRSEMNVSTLELGDSALYLCASRQGGLYFRQYFGPGTRLLVL.

The V call is TRBV18, the J call TRBJ2-3; a possible D gene is TRBD2 (6 bases). The V and J ends lost 2 bases and 10 bases respectively, with 13 bases between them. This CDR3 comprises 13 residues. In germline, CDR1 is KGHSH, CDR2 LQKENI. CDR3 sequence: CASSPGAPGAQYF. CDR3 in DNA: TGTGCCAGCTCACCAGGGGCGCCGGGGGCGCAGTATTTT.

CDR3 protein: CSVAERGYTGELFF. The CDR3 coding sequence is TGCAGCGTTGCAGAAAGGGGGTACACCGGGGAGCTGTTTTTT. V and J are TRBV29-1 and TRBJ2-2, with D possibly being TRBD1 (6 bases). The CDR3 is made up of 14 amino acids. The germline CDR1 and CDR2 sequences are SQVTM and ANQGSEA. Trimming left V 4 bases short and J 3 bases short, with 12 bases between.

This clonotype was recorded a few times. The chain has TRBV18 and TRBJ2-1; D is perhaps TRBD1 (5 bases). The CDR3 runs to 13 residues. The germline gives CDR1 KGHSH, CDR2 LQKENI. The V gene lost 3 bases and the J gene lost 10 bases, with 13 bases spanning the gap. CDR3 loop: CASSPLGDGEQFF. The CDR3 nucleotides read TGTGCCAGCTCACCGTTAGGGGATGGGGAGCAGTTCTTC.

The chain recombines TRBV7-6 with TRBJ1-1; the D is unclear. The germline V gene has CDR1 SGHVS and CDR2 FNYEAQ. V lost 2 bases, J lost 1 base, and 8 bases lay in between. The CDR3 is 14 amino acids. CDR3 loop: CASSLRGENTEAFF. For the CDR3, the DNA is TGTGCCAGCAGCTTACGTGGGGAGAACACTGAAGCTTTCTTT.

This chain uses TRBV6-5 with TRBJ1-2; 12 bases are shared with TRBD1. Germline V gene lookup returns CDR1 MNHEY and CDR2 SVGAGI. There are 14 residues in the CDR3. V lost 6 bases to trimming and J lost 5 bases; unmatched junction nucleotides: 4. In nucleotides, the CDR3 is TGTGCCAGCAGGGGGACAGGGGGCGCGTATGGCTACACCTTC. This codes for CASRGTGGAYGYTF.

This clonotype was observed a few times. The chain is built from TRBV3-1 and TRBJ1-2; a possible D gene is TRBD1 (6 bases). The CDR3 contains 15 residues. Trimming removed 3 bases from V and 6 bases from J, with 17 bases in between. The germline V gene has CDR1 LGHDT and CDR2 YNNKEL (reference sequence). The CDR3 nucleotides read TGTGCCAGCAGCCACGAGCCGGGAGGGGGGGATGGCTACACCTTC. This translates into CASSHEPGGGDGYTF.

This clonotype has more than one count but fewer than ten. V is TRBV14 and J is TRBJ2-4; D uncertain. The J call may be faulty, since TRBJ2-7 better matches the DNA end. The CDR3 loop spans 15 amino acids. Germline V gene lookup returns CDR1 SGHDN and CDR2 FVKESK. The CDR3 DNA reads as TGTGCCAGCAGCCAAGAATCAGGCAGGCCTTACGAGCAGTACTTC. Protein: CASSQESGRPYEQYF.

The V and J genes are TRBV9 and TRBJ2-3, with 8 bases that match TRBD1. Germline values: CDR1 SGDLS, CDR2 YYNGEE. The CDR3 has 14 residues. The ends lost 3 bases at V and 7 bases at J; junction bases unmatched: 7. CDR3 sequence: CASSDRQGPNTQYF. Here the CDR3 DNA reads TGTGCCAGCAGCGACAGACAGGGGCCGAATACGCAGTATTTT.

The chain joins TRBV12-3 or TRBV12-4 to TRBJ1-5; no firm D call. Trimming shortened V by 1 base and J by 3 bases, and 7 bases separated the two germline ends. This CDR3 is built from 14 residues. The CDR3 loop reads CASSLGPTNQPQHF. CDR3 coding DNA: TGTGCCAGCAGTTTAGGGCCGACCAATCAGCCCCAGCATTTT.

A single count supports this clonotype. This chain links TRBV3-1 with TRBJ2-1; D is unclear. CDR1 LGHDT and CDR2 YNNKEL come from the germline V gene (reference sequence). V lost 2 bases to trimming and J lost 0 bases, with 14 bases between them. CDR3 length: 17 residues. CDR3 sequence: CASSQISIALSYNEQFF. Here the CDR3 DNA reads TGTGCCAGCAGCCAAATCTCGATTGCCCTCTCCTACAATGAGCAGTTCTTC.

The CDR3 DNA reads TGCGCCGGCATAGGCCTAGCGGGGGGCGGTCGGTACAATGAGCAGTTCTTC. It yields the protein CAGIGLAGGGRYNEQFF. V and J are TRBV10-2 and TRBJ2-1; TRBD2 matches at 11 bases. Trimming removed 11 bases from V and 4 bases from J; junction bases left unmatched: 16. Germline CDR1 WSHSY, CDR2 SAAADI. This CDR3 contains 17 residues.

With regard to this clonotype: Sequence at one end of the junction differs from germline and may be a read error. J is TRBJ1-2 and V is TRBV13; D might be TRBD1 (6 bases). The CDR3 is made up of 13 amino acids. Germline assignment: CDR1 PRHDT and CDR2 FYEKMQ (reference sequence). The CDR3 loop reads CATSLTGNYGYTF. In DNA form, the CDR3 reads TGTGCCACCAGCTTAACAGGGAACTATGGCTACACCTTC.

The rearrangement uses TRBV29-1 and TRBJ1-1; D may be TRBD1 (6 bases). CDR1 and CDR2 from the germline V gene are SQVTM and ANQGSEA. Trimming cost V 4 bases and J 4 bases, with 19 bases left between them. The CDR3 consists of 15 residues. In nucleotides, the CDR3 is TGCAGCGTTGTGATGGAGGGGGGGAGGGCCACTGAAGCTTTCTTT. Residues: CSVVMEGGRATEAFF.

This chain connects TRBV20-1 to TRBJ2-1; D not resolved. This CDR3 has 10 residues. Trimming left V 7 bases short and J 8 bases short, with 9 bases between. Looked up from germline, CDR1 is DFQATT and CDR2 is SNEGSKA (reference sequence). The CDR3 DNA reads as TGCAGTGACACAGAAGATGAGCAGTTCTTC. Residues: CSDTEDEQFF.

The J gene is TRBJ1-2, the V gene TRBV10-3; no clear D. Germline CDR1 reads ENHRY; CDR2 reads SYGVKD. The CDR3 covers 13 residues. V was clipped by 0 bases and J by 3 bases, with 5 bases between them. The chain's CDR3 is CAISESFDYGYTF. As DNA, the CDR3 is TGTGCCATCAGTGAGTCGTTCGACTATGGCTACACCTTC.

The V gene is TRBV20-1, the J gene TRBJ1-2, with 7 nucleotides matching TRBD1. Per the germline V gene, CDR1 is DFQATT and CDR2 is SNEGSKA (reference sequence). CDR3 size: 12 residues. V was clipped by 6 bases and J by 8 bases; unmatched bases: 9. The CDR3 bases are TGCAGTGCAGAGGGGGCAAGTGACGGCTACACCTTC. Its translation is CSAEGASDGYTF.

The rearrangement joins TRBV6-1 to TRBJ1-2, with 9 positions matching TRBD1. CDR3 size: 12 residues. After removal of 9 bases from V and 4 bases from J, the junction contained 3 bases not matched to a gene. Germline V gene lookup returns CDR1 MNHNS and CDR2 SASEGT. As DNA, the CDR3 is TGTGCCAGTGGGACAGGGACCTATGGCTACACCTTC. Protein sequence: CASGTGTYGYTF.

As for this clonotype: Because the CDR3's place on the DNA is in doubt, the DNA is left out and the CDR3 is given as listed by TCRdb. V is TRBV12-3 or TRBV12-4 and J is TRBJ2-3; the D segment call TRBD2 is taken from the table without a DNA check. The CDR3 spans 15 amino acids, including both terminal residues. The CDR3: CASSSSGGSTDAQYF.

The chain carries TRBV4-2 and TRBJ2-7, with D perhaps TRBD1 (6 bases). There are 15 residues in the CDR3. The V gene's germline CDR1 is LGHNA and CDR2 YNFKEQ. V was trimmed by 4 bases and J by 3 bases, leaving 16 bases between them. The CDR3: CASSLQGTLNYEQYF. CDR3 in DNA: TGTGCCAGCAGCCTGCAGGGGACCCTTAACTACGAGCAGTACTTC.

This chain connects TRBV25-1 to TRBJ2-5; 10 bases are shared with TRBD2. The tail of the sequence fits TRBJ2-7 better, so the J call may be wrong. The CDR3 has 18 residues. Germline V gene lookup returns CDR1 MGHDK and CDR2 SYGVNS. DNA of the CDR3: TGTGCCAGCAGTGAAATGAGCGGGGGGGCCTCTGGCTTCTACGAGCAGTACTTC. The encoded protein is CASSEMSGGASGFYEQYF.

This clonotype came up a few times. The chain uses TRBV10-2 and TRBJ2-7; either TRBD1 or TRBD2 may supply D (6 bases each). Germline V gene sequence: CDR1 WSHSY, CDR2 SAAADI. V gave up 6 bases and J gave up 6 bases, with 18 bases separating them. The CDR3 spans 14 residues. Here the CDR3 reads CASRPTGLIGEQYF. CDR3 DNA: TGCGCCAGCAGGCCGACAGGACTAATCGGCGAGCAGTACTTC.

V is TRBV20-1 and J is TRBJ2-1, with 8 bases matching TRBD1. The V segment lost 2 bases and the J segment 5 bases; nucleotides outside the gene matches: 8. The CDR3 runs 15 residues. Germline CDR1 is DFQATT and CDR2 is SNEGSKA (reference sequence). The CDR3 loop reads CSARKGQGANNEQFF. Written as DNA, the CDR3 is TGCAGTGCTAGAAAGGGGCAGGGGGCTAACAATGAGCAGTTCTTC.

In this sample, this clonotype turned up a few times. The CDR3 reads CSASRTSGGVETQYF. DNA for the CDR3: TGCAGTGCTAGCAGGACTAGCGGGGGTGTGGAGACCCAGTACTTC. The V gene is TRBV20-1, the J gene TRBJ2-7, with 13 bases lining up with TRBD2. The J call may be mistaken, given a closer DNA end match to TRBJ2-5. This CDR3 region has 15 residues. The germline CDR1 and CDR2 sequences are DFQATT and SNEGSKA (reference sequence).

The chain combines TRBV5-5 with TRBJ2-1; 16 bases match TRBD2. With 4 bases clipped from V and 9 bases from J, the junction kept 10 bases outside the gene matches. The germline V gene encodes CDR1 SGHKS and CDR2 YYEKEE (reference sequence). This CDR3 contains 17 residues. The CDR3 DNA reads as TGTGCCAGCAGCGGGACTAGCGGGGGGGCCACCCTGTCTGAGCAGTTCTTC. Protein product: CASSGTSGGATLSEQFF.

The CDR3 loop reads CASSFTAGADGSYEQYF. CDR3 nucleotides: TGTGCCAGCAGTTTTACCGCGGGGGCTGATGGTTCCTACGAGCAGTACTTC. The gene calls are TRBV12-3 or TRBV12-4 and TRBJ2-7; tentatively, D is TRBD2 (7 bases). Trimming pared 3 bases from V and 1 base from J, leaving 19 bases between. The CDR3 is made up of 17 amino acids.